The rows below give T cell receptor beta chains drawn from one sample of a study of blood T cell repertoires in COVID-19. Assay used: immunoSEQ multiplex PCR; TCRdb lists only in-frame clones, some missing. Of 180,000 or so clones listed, 70% to 90% are singletons. The sample was peripheral blood. These receptors came from a woman at least 80 years old with acute or convalescent COVID-19. The CDR3 runs from the conserved cysteine through the conserved F or W. Fields, in order: D gene, V gene, J gene, clone size, CDR3 DNA, CDR3 protein. The D gene is left open where the match is weak. Expanded clones are given a class, and other clones once, few, many or no size at all.

D: -; V: TRBV19; J: TRBJ1-1; size: -; DNA: TGTGCCAGTAGTATATGGACTTTGAACACTGAAGCTTTCTTT; CDR3: CASSIWTLNTEAFF
D: TRBD1; V: TRBV2; J: TRBJ1-1; size: few; DNA: TGTGCCAGCAGCGCTCCGGGACAGCTAGAAGCTTTCTTT; CDR3: CASSAPGQLEAFF
D: -; V: TRBV20-1; J: TRBJ2-3; size: -; DNA: TGCAGTGCTAGTTTCCCCGGAGGGACAGATACGCAGTATTTT; CDR3: CSASFPGGTDTQYF
D: TRBD1; V: TRBV28; J: TRBJ2-5; size: -; DNA: TGTGCCAGCAGTTCCAACCCCGGGACAGGGGGCGTAGGGGAGACCCAGTACTTC; CDR3: CASSSNPGTGGVGETQYF
D: -; V: TRBV27; J: TRBJ1-5; size: -; DNA: TGTGCCAGCAGTCTCAGGGGTGAAGGCAATCAGCCCCAGCATTTT; CDR3: CASSLRGEGNQPQHF
D: -; V: TRBV24-1; J: TRBJ2-2; size: -; DNA: TGTGCCACCAGTGATCGCGACAGCCCGAACACCGGGGAGCTGTTTTTT; CDR3: CATSDRDSPNTGELFF
D: TRBD1; V: TRBV6-2/TRBV6-3; J: TRBJ2-2; size: -; DNA: TGTGCCAGCAGTGTCCCCGGGACAGGGATCACCGGGGAGCTGTTTTTT; CDR3: CASSVPGTGITGELFF
D: -; V: TRBV9; J: TRBJ2-5; size: -; DNA: TGTGCCAGCAGCGTAGATGGGGGGATCCAAGAGACCCAGTACTTC; CDR3: CASSVDGGIQETQYF
D: -; V: TRBV7-8; J: TRBJ1-1; size: once; DNA: TGTGCCAGCAGTCGACAGAGGAACACTGAAGCTTTCTTT; CDR3: CASSRQRNTEAFF
D: TRBD1; V: TRBV19; J: TRBJ1-4; size: -; DNA: TGTGCCAGTAGTATAGATCACGCAGGGGGCTATGAAAAACTGTTTTTT; CDR3: CASSIDHAGGYEKLFF
D: TRBD1; V: TRBV7-2; J: TRBJ2-7; size: -; DNA: TGTGCCAGCAGCTTCGCAGTGGACAGGGGGCTCGAGCAGTACTTC; CDR3: CASSFAVDRGLEQYF
D: -; V: TRBV30; J: TRBJ1-2; size: -; DNA: TGTGCCTGGAACCTATCACTGCAGGGCTATGGCTACACCTTC; CDR3: CAWNLSLQGYGYTF